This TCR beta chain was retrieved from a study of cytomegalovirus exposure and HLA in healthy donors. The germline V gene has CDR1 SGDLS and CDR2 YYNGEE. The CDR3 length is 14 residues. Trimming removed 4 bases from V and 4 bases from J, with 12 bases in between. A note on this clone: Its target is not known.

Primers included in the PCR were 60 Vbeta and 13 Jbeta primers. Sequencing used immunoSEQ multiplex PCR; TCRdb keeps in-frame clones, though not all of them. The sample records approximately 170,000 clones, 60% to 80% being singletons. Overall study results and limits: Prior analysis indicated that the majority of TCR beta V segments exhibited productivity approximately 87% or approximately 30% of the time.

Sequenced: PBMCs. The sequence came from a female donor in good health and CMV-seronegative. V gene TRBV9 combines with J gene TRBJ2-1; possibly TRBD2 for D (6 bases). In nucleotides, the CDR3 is TGTGCCAGCAGCCCCGAGGGACTGTACAATGAGCAGTTCTTC. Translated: CASSPEGLYNEQFF.